This TCR beta chain appears in the sequencing data of a study of blood T cell repertoires in COVID-19. Overall study context: Sites in the United States, Italy and Spain provided acute and convalescent COVID-19 samples. Sources were T cells, B-cell-depleted T cells, or PBMCs; the material itself was cDNA or gDNA.

In the authors' workflow: Estimation of nucleated cell counts relied on the amplification of reference gene primers. The assay was immunoSEQ multiplex PCR, and TCRdb's table has in-frame clones only and misses some. That table is the source of V, J and clone size, and D and trimming were worked out from the DNA. The table has roughly 150,000 clones, approximately 82% seen once. The CDR3 is 12 residues long. Germline lookup yields CDR1 LGHNA and CDR2 YSLEER. The ends lost 8 bases at V and 16 bases at J; junction bases unmatched: 10. Sequenced input: peripheral blood. The sequence came from a woman aged 70 to 79 who had recovered from COVID-19. The chain joins TRBV4-3 to TRBJ1-6; TRBD1 matches at 8 bases. The CDR3 reads CASQGAGPRLHF. Here the CDR3 DNA reads TGCGCCAGCCAGGGGGCAGGCCCCCGTCTCCACTTT.